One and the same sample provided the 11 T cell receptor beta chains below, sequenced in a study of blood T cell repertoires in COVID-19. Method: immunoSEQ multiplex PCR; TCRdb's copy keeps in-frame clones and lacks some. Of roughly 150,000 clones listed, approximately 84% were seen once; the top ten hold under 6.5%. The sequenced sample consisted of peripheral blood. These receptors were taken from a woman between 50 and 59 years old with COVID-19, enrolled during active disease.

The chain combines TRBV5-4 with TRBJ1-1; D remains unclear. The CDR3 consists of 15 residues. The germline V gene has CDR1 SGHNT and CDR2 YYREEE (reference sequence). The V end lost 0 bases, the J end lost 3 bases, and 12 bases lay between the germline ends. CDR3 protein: CASSLDQTRDTEAFF. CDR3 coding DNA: TGTGCCAGCAGCTTGGATCAGACCCGGGACACTGAAGCTTTCTTT.

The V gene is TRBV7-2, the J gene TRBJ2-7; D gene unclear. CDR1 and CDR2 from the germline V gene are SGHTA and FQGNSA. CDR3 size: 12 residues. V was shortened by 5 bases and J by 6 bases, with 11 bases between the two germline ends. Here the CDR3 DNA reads TGTGCCAGCAGCACCCCCCCAGGCGAGCAGTACTTC. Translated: CASSTPPGEQYF.

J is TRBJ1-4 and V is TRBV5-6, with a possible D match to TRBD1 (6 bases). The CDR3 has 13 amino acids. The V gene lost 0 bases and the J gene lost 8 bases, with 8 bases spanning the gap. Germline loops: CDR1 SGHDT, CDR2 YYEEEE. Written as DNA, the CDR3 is TGTGCCAGCAGCTTGGTTACAGGGGAAAAACTGTTTTTT. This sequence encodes CASSLVTGEKLFF.

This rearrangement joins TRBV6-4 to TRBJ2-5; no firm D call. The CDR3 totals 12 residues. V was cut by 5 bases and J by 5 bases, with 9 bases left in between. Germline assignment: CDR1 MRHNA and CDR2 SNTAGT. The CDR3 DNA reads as TGTGCCAGCAGTACGACCGGGGAGACCCAGTACTTC. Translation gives CASSTTGETQYF.

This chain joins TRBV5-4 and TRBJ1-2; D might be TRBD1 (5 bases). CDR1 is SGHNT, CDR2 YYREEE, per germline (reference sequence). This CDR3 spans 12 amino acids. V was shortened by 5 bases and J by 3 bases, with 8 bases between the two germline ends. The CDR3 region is CASRSTDYGYTF. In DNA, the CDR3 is TGTGCCAGCAGATCGACAGACTATGGCTACACCTTC.

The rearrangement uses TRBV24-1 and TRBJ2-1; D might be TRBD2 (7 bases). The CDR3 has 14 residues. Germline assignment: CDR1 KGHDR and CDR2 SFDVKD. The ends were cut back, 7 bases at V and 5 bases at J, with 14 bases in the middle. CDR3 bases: TGTGCCACCAGAGGGGAGGGGGGCAACAATGAGCAGTTCTTC. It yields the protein CATRGEGGNNEQFF.

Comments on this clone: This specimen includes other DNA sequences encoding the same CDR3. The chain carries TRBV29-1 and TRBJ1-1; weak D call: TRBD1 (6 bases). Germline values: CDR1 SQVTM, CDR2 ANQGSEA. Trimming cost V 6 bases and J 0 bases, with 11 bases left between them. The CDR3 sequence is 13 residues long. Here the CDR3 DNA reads TGCAGCGTGGCAGGGGTCTTGAACACTGAAGCTTTCTTT. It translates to CSVAGVLNTEAFF.

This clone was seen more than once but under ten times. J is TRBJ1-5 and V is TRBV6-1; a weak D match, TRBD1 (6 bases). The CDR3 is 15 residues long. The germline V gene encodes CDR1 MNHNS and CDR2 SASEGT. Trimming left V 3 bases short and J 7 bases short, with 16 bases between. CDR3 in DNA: TGTGCCAGCAGTGATGACAGGTATGGAGGACAGCCCCAGCATTTT. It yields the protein CASSDDRYGGQPQHF.

DNA for the CDR3: TGTGCCAGCAGCCCGACAGGGTATGGCTACACCTTC. It encodes CASSPTGYGYTF. The rearrangement uses TRBV12-3 or TRBV12-4 and TRBJ1-2; 7 nucleotides match TRBD1. The V segment lost 6 bases and the J segment 5 bases; nucleotides outside the gene matches: 3. The CDR3 length is 12 residues.

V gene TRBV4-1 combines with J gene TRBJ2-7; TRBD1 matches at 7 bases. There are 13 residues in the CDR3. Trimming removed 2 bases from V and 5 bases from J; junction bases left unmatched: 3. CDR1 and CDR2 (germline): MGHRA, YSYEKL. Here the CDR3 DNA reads TGCGCCAGCAGCCAACAGGGGGACAACGAGCAGTACTTC. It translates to CASSQQGDNEQYF.

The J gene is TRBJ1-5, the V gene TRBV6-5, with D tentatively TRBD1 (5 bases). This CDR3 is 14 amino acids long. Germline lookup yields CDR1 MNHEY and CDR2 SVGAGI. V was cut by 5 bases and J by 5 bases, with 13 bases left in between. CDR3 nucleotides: TGTGCCAGCAGTCCCTGGGGGGTGCATCAGCCCCAGCATTTT. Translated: CASSPWGVHQPQHF.